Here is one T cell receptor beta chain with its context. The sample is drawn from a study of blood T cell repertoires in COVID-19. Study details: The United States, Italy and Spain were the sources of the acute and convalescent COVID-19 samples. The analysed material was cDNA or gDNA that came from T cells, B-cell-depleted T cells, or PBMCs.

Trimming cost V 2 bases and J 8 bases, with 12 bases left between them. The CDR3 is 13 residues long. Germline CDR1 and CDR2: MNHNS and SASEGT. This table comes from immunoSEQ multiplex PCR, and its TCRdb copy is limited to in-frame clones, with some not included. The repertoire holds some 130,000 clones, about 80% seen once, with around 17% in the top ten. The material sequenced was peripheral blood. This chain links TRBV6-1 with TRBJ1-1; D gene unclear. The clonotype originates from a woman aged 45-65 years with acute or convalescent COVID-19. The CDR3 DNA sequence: TGTGCCAGCAGTGAAACTGACACCGCGGAAGCTTTCTTT. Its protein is CASSETDTAEAFF.